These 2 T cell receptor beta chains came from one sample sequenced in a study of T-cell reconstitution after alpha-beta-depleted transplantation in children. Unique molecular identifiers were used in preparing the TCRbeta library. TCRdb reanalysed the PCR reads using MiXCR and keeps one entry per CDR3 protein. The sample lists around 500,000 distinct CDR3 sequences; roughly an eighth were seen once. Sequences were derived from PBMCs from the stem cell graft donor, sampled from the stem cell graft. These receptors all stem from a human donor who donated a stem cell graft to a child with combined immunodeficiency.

The CDR3 coding sequence is TGTGCCAGCAGTTCGACTAGCGGGAGGGCCCCCTACAATGAGCAGTTCTTC. Its translation: CASSSTSGRAPYNEQFF. This chain uses TRBV12-3 or TRBV12-4 with TRBJ2-1; 14 positions agree with TRBD2. V lost 4 bases to trimming and J lost 2 bases; unmatched junction nucleotides: 4. The CDR3 consists of 17 residues.

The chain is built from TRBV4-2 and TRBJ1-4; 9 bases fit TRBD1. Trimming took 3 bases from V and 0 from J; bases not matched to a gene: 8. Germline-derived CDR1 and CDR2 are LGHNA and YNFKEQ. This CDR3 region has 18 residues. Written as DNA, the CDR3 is TGTGCCAGCAGCCAGGGACAGGGCTGGATTGCAACTAATGAAAAACTGTTTTTT. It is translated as CASSQGQGWIATNEKLFF.